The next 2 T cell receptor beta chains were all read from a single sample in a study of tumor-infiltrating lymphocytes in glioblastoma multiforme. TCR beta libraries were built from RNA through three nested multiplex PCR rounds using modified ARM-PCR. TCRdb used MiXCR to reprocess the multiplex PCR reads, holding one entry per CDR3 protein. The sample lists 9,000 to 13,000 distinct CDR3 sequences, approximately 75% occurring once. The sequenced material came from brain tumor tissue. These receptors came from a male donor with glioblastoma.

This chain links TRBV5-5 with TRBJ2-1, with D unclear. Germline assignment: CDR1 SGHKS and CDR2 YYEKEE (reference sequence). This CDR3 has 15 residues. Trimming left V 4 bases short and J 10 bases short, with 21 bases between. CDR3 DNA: TGTGCCAGCAGCACTCGGAACAGCTCCTGCAACGAGCAGTTCTTC. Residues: CASSTRNSSCNEQFF. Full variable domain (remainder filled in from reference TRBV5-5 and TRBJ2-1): DAGVTQSPTHLIKTRGQQVTLRCSPISGHKSVSWYQQVLGQGPQFIFQYYEKEERGRGNFPDRFSARQFPNYSSELNVNALLLGDSALYLCASSTRNSSCNEQFFGPGTRLTVL.

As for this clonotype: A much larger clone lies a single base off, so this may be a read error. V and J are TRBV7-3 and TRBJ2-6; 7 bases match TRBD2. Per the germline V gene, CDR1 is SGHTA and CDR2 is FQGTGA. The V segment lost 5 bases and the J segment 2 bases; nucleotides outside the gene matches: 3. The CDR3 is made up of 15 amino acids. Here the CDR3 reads CASSLTSAGANVLTF. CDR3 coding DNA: TGTGCCAGCAGCCTTACTAGCGCTGGGGCCAACGTCCTGACTTTC.